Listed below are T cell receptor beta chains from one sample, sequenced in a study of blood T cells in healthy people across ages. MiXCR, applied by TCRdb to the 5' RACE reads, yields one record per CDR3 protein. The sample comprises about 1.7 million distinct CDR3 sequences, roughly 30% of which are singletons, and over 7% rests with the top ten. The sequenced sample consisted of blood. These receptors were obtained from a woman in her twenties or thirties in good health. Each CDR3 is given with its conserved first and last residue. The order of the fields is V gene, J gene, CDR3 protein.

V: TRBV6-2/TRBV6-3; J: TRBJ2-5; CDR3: CASSLTSVRETQYF
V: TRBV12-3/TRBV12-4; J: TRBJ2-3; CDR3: CASSLMLAGGLVTDTQYF
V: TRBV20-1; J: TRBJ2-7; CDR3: CSARPRGARYEQYF
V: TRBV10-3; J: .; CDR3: CAISVLIDEQYF
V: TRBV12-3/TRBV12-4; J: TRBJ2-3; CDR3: CASSLGGTGEQTDTQYF
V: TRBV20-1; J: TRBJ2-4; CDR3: CSAIDSGRSSDEQYF
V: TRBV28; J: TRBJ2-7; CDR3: CASSLKSLSYEQYF
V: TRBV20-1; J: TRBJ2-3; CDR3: CSASPRGKDTQYF
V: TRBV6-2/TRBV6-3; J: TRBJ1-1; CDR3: CASTGLSRPQGAFF
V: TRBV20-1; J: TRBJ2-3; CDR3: CSATSGRSSDTQYF
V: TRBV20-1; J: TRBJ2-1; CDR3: CSASPLASSYNEQFF
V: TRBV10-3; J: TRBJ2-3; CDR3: CAIGDGPDTQYF
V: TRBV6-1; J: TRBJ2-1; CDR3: CASRGSSGTVEQFF
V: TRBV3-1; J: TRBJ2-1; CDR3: CASSLFGANNEQFF
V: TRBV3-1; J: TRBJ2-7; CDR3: CASSPYNAGDYEQYF
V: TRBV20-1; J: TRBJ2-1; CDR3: CSAPDTRGDEQFF
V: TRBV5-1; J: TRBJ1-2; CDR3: CASSLGDGEGYTF
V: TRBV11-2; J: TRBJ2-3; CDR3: CASSLDQLAGRTDAQYF
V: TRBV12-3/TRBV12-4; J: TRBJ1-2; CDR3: CASSLISGDGYTF
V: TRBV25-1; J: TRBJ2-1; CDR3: CASSDRTGGVNEQFF